Included here is one T cell receptor beta chain sequence, with context. Its target is unknown. Blood genomic DNA input for TRB amplification was roughly 250-550 ng. This record comes from a study of T and B cells in COVID-19 patients. Across the study: The recovered patients had mostly mild to moderate COVID-19 with outpatient management. Critical illness requiring mechanical ventilation or extracorporeal membrane oxygenation affected about 60% of the roughly 20 active-infection patients.

Multiplex PCR with BIOMED2 TRB-A/B primer pools amplified TRB rearrangements. TCRdb fed the multiplex PCR reads into MiXCR, producing one record per CDR3 protein. Here the sample spans 4,500 or so distinct CDR3 sequences, 25% to 35% being singletons. This CDR3 is 15 amino acids long. Trimming stripped 5 bases from V and 7 bases from J, with 20 bases between. The study, taken as a whole, reports: At recovery TRB diversity and richness exceeded healthy donors, after highly clonal active COVID-19 repertoires. Exclusive to the recovered cohort were some 2,300 TCR clusters, 31 of them with low generation probability.

The chain links TRBV23-1 to TRBJ1-2; a possible D gene is TRBD1 (6 bases). TRBV23-1 is noted as an ORF with a role that remains uncertain. The sample comprised blood. The sequence derives from a human donor with active COVID-19. CDR3 sequence (DNA): TGCGCCAGCAGTACTCAGGCCCCGGGGGCTCGTGGCTACACCTTC. This codes for CASSTQAPGARGYTF.